This T cell receptor beta chain came from a study of T cell changes during pregnancy in multiple sclerosis. Germline values: CDR1 LGHNA, CDR2 YSLEER. The CDR3 runs 16 residues. V shed 0 bases and J 2 bases; nucleotides not matched to a gene: 3. The assay was immunoSEQ multiplex PCR, and TCRdb's table has in-frame clones only and misses some. The data contain 13,000 or so clones, around nine tenths of them singletons. This receptor was taken from a female donor with multiple sclerosis, enrolled in a pregnancy study. The chain joins TRBV4-3 to TRBJ2-1; 8 bases fit TRBD2. The starting material was CD8+ T cells from peripheral blood mononuclear cells, obtained in the first trimester of pregnancy. CDR3 nucleotide sequence: TGCGCCAGCAGCCAAGAAGGAGCGGGGGCCTACAATGAGCAGTTCTTC. Its translation is CASSQEGAGAYNEQFF.